The next 22 T cell receptor beta chains were all read from a single sample in a study of blood T cell repertoires in COVID-19. Method: immunoSEQ multiplex PCR; TCRdb's copy keeps in-frame clones and lacks some. The data hold roughly 360,000 clones, with around 87% observed a single time. Source material: PBMCs or T cells enriched from blood (not recorded which). These receptors all come from a man younger than 45 who had recovered from COVID-19.

The V call is TRBV7-2, the J call TRBJ2-7, with D possibly TRBD1 on 6 matching bases. Trimming took 1 base from V and 4 from J, leaving 14 bases between them. In germline, CDR1 is SGHTA, CDR2 FQGNSA. The CDR3 covers 15 residues. This chain's CDR3 is CASSLGQGKVYEQYF. The CDR3 DNA reads TGTGCCAGCAGCTTAGGGCAGGGGAAAGTGTACGAGCAGTACTTC.

This chain links TRBV11-2 with TRBJ1-2; perhaps TRBD1 as D (6 bases). Trimming took 3 bases from V and 6 from J, leaving 14 bases between them. Germline CDR1 and CDR2: SGHAT and FQNNGV. The CDR3 sequence is 14 residues long. CDR3 coding DNA: TGTGCCAGCAGCTTCGGGGGGCTAGGGGATGGCTACACCTTC. Amino acids: CASSFGGLGDGYTF.

This clone was counted a single time. The chain employs TRBV19 and TRBJ1-5; possibly TRBD1 for D (6 bases). The ends were cut back, 7 bases at V and 0 bases at J, with 10 bases in the middle. In germline, CDR1 is LNHDA, CDR2 SQIVND (reference sequence). The CDR3 is 14 residues long. The CDR3: CASTTGYSNQPQHF. CDR3 DNA: TGTGCCAGTACCACAGGGTATAGCAATCAGCCCCAGCATTTT.

This clone was detected a few times. The J gene is TRBJ1-2, the V gene TRBV10-3, with 10 bases aligning to TRBD1. V shed 5 bases and J 7 bases; nucleotides not matched to a gene: 4. The CDR3 contains 13 residues. From germline, CDR1 is ENHRY and CDR2 SYGVKD. The CDR3 sequence: CAISHDRGPGYTF. The CDR3 DNA is TGTGCCATCAGTCACGACAGGGGGCCTGGCTACACCTTC.

The gene calls are TRBV5-1 and TRBJ1-4, with TRBD1 matching over 8 bases. The germline V gene encodes CDR1 SGHRS and CDR2 YFSETQ. The junction had 7 bases not matched to a gene; V was cut back by 4 bases and J by 8 bases. CDR3 length: 14 residues. CDR3: CASSEGQVGEKLFF. The CDR3 region has the DNA TGCGCCAGCAGCGAGGGACAGGTTGGGGAAAAACTGTTTTTT.

DNA of the CDR3: TGTGCCAGCAGGAGCCAAGGGACAGGGGGCAGTGGCTACACCTTC. Translation gives CASRSQGTGGSGYTF. The genes are TRBV27 and TRBJ1-2; 12 nucleotides agree with TRBD1. Germline CDR1 is MNHEY and CDR2 is SMNVEV (reference sequence). Germline trimming cut 6 bases from V and 7 bases from J; bases unmatched to any gene: 9. The CDR3 contains 15 residues.

The J gene is TRBJ2-1, the V gene TRBV18, with 11 positions matching TRBD2. The CDR3 extends over 16 amino acids. V shed 3 bases, J shed 7 bases, and the junction held 8 bases outside the gene matches. Germline CDR1 reads KGHSH; CDR2 reads LQKENI. CDR3 region: CASSPTLAGGRNEQFF. The CDR3, as DNA: TGTGCCAGCTCACCGACCCTAGCGGGGGGCCGTAATGAGCAGTTCTTC.

V gene TRBV5-1 combines with J gene TRBJ2-7, with 7 bases that match TRBD1. Trimming at V came to 1 base and at J to 5 bases, leaving 0 bases not matched to a gene. The germline V gene encodes CDR1 SGHRS and CDR2 YFSETQ. CDR3 length: 12 amino acids. The CDR3 DNA is TGCGCCAGCAGCTTGACAGGGGACGAGCAGTACTTC. This codes for CASSLTGDEQYF.

The chain recombines TRBV30 with TRBJ1-4; perhaps TRBD1 as D (5 bases). The CDR3 covers 15 residues. V was clipped by 4 bases and J by 0 bases, with 12 bases between them. Germline assignment: CDR1 GTSNPN and CDR2 SVGIG (reference sequence). CDR3 sequence (DNA): TGTGCCTGGAATAACCAGGGTGCAACTAATGAAAAACTGTTTTTT. Amino acids: CAWNNQGATNEKLFF.

CDR3 amino acids: CASSSAFYEQYF. The DNA of the CDR3 is TGTGCCAGCAGCTCAGCGTTCTACGAGCAGTACTTC. V and J are TRBV13 and TRBJ2-7; D uncertain. Trimming removed 4 bases at V and 3 bases at J, with 7 bases between. Looked up from germline, CDR1 is PRHDT and CDR2 is FYEKMQ (reference sequence). This CDR3 has 12 amino acids.

This rearrangement joins TRBV4-2 to TRBJ2-1, with unresolved D. This CDR3 region has 16 residues. Trimming stripped 0 bases from V and 5 bases from J, with 14 bases between. Germline V gene lookup returns CDR1 LGHNA and CDR2 YNFKEQ. The CDR3: CASSQDMETLNNEQFF. CDR3 DNA: TGTGCCAGCAGCCAAGATATGGAGACGCTTAACAATGAGCAGTTCTTC.

V and J are TRBV10-3 and TRBJ1-2; possible D gene TRBD1, 6 bases. V dropped 10 bases and J dropped 4 bases, with 19 bases sitting between them. This CDR3 has 14 amino acids. Germline CDR1 is ENHRY and CDR2 is SYGVKD. DNA of the CDR3: TGTGCCACAAACGGGGGGCTAGTAGGCTATGGCTACACCTTC. Translating gives CATNGGLVGYGYTF.

The V gene is TRBV6-6, the J gene TRBJ1-6, with 7 bases lining up with TRBD1. The length of the CDR3 is 14 residues. Germline V gives CDR1 MNHNY, CDR2 SVGAGI (reference sequence). With V trimmed by 6 bases and J by 10 bases, 9 bases remained unmatched. The CDR3 protein is CASRHRGARSPLHF. The CDR3 region has the DNA TGTGCCAGCAGGCACAGGGGAGCTCGATCACCCCTCCACTTT.

The rearrangement uses TRBV30 and TRBJ2-7; the D is unclear. Germline loops: CDR1 GTSNPN, CDR2 SVGIG (reference sequence). There are 12 residues in the CDR3. V lost 0 bases and J lost 1, with 4 bases in between. The DNA for the CDR3 is TGTGCCTGGAGTGTCAGGTCCTACGAGCAGTACTTC. It yields the protein CAWSVRSYEQYF.

The rearrangement joins TRBV12-3 or TRBV12-4 to TRBJ2-1; unclear D gene. The V end was cut by 3 bases, the J end by 7 bases, with 4 bases between. This CDR3 is 11 amino acids long. DNA of the CDR3: TGTGCCAGCAGTTTTCTGAATGAGCAGTTCTTC. It translates to CASSFLNEQFF.

The rearrangement uses TRBV4-3 and TRBJ2-1, with 8 bases identical to TRBD1. CDR1 LGHNA and CDR2 YSLEER come from the germline V gene. The J segment lost 4 bases and the V segment lost 0 bases, leaving 8 bases of the junction unmatched. CDR3 length: 17 residues. CDR3 DNA: TGCGCCAGCAGCCAAGACTTGAAGACAGGGGTTTACAATGAGCAGTTCTTC. Its translation: CASSQDLKTGVYNEQFF.

In this sample, this clone turned up once. The chain carries TRBV7-9 and TRBJ2-5, with TRBD1 matching 9 bases. Per germline, CDR1 SEHNR and CDR2 FQNEAQ (reference sequence). The junction had 7 bases not matched to a gene; V was cut back by 4 bases and J by 4 bases. The CDR3 runs 15 residues. As DNA, the CDR3 is TGTGCCAGCAGCTCCCCACAGGGGGCCGGAGAGACCCAGTACTTC. It yields the protein CASSSPQGAGETQYF.

The V gene is TRBV6-2 or TRBV6-3, the J gene TRBJ2-5; D is undetermined. CDR1 and CDR2 (germline): MNHEY, SVGEGT. CDR3 length: 12 amino acids. V lost 0 bases to trimming and J lost 5 bases, with 4 bases between them. The CDR3 is CASSYSRETQYF. CDR3 nucleotide sequence: TGTGCCAGCAGTTACTCGAGGGAGACCCAGTACTTC.

Points on this clone: Additional DNA sequences in this sample encode the identical CDR3. CDR3 region: CASSLLAGSSYEQYF. In DNA form, the CDR3 reads TGTGCCAGCAGCTTGTTGGCTGGGAGCTCCTACGAGCAGTACTTC. V is TRBV5-5 and J is TRBJ2-7; a possible D gene is TRBD2 (5 bases). CDR3 length: 15 amino acids. V was shortened by 1 base and J by 0 bases, with 11 bases between the two germline ends. CDR1 is SGHKS and CDR2 is YYEKEE in the germline V gene (reference sequence).

This clone was seen more than once but under ten times. Other DNA sequences in this specimen translate into the identical CDR3. This chain links TRBV2 with TRBJ2-1; a possible D gene is TRBD2 (5 bases). V was trimmed by 6 bases and J by 7 bases, leaving 16 bases between them. Germline CDR1 SNHLY, CDR2 FYNNEI. This CDR3 spans 14 amino acids. CDR3 coding DNA: TGTGCCAGCAGAGTCGTCCGGACGGGGAATGAGCAGTTCTTC. Translation: CASRVVRTGNEQFF.

The chain employs TRBV3-1 (or the pseudogene TRBV3-2) and TRBJ1-5; 7 nucleotides agree with TRBD1. V gave up 3 bases and J gave up 2 bases; unmatched junction bases: 4. This CDR3 spans 15 amino acids. Per germline, CDR1 LGHDT and CDR2 YNNKEL (reference sequence). CDR3 sequence: CASSQNRGGNQPQHF. CDR3 DNA: TGTGCCAGCAGCCAGAACAGGGGAGGCAATCAGCCCCAGCATTTT.

The CDR3 spells CASSPDTTSGGTVEQFF. Here the CDR3 DNA reads TGTGCCAGCAGCCCAGACACCACAAGCGGGGGAACGGTTGAGCAGTTCTTC. This chain connects TRBV5-4 to TRBJ2-1, with 8 bases matching TRBD2. The trim removed 4 bases at V and 9 bases at J, leaving 18 bases unmatched. Germline loops: CDR1 SGHNT, CDR2 YYREEE (reference sequence). The CDR3 is made up of 17 amino acids.